The 21 T cell receptor beta chains below were found in one sample sequenced in a study of CD4 T cells in relation to SARS-CoV-2 and coronaviruses. Profiling relied on immunoSEQ multiplex PCR, and the TCRdb table lists in-frame clones only, not all of them. The sample shows about 15,000 clones, about 78% of them seen only once. Unexposed donor CD4+ T cells date from about 2011-2018, before the COVID-19 pandemic. CD4+ T cells were isolated from the cells after roughly 11 days of culture. For these TCRs, the target antigens are not known. Sequenced input: CD4+ T cells from PBMCs, cultured in vitro. These receptor sequences come from a human donor in good health.

The chain's CDR3 is CASSFRVSETQYF. The CDR3 nucleotides are TGCGCCAGCAGCTTCAGGGTATCGGAGACCCAGTACTTC. This chain joins TRBV5-1 and TRBJ2-5; possibly TRBD1 for D (5 bases). The CDR3 consists of 13 residues. In germline, CDR1 is SGHRS, CDR2 YFSETQ. Trimming removed 2 bases at V and 5 bases at J, with 10 bases between.

V and J are TRBV6-5 and TRBJ1-1, with D hard to call. CDR1 and CDR2 from the germline V gene are MNHEY and SVGAGI. The germline V and J ends were trimmed by 0 bases and 8 bases, with 7 bases remaining between them. This CDR3 is built from 12 residues. CDR3: CASSYSGKEAFF. The CDR3 bases are TGTGCCAGCAGTTACTCGGGGAAGGAAGCTTTCTTT.

Only a few counts were recorded for this clone. J is TRBJ2-2 and V is TRBV28, with D maybe TRBD1 (6 bases). Germline CDR1 and CDR2: MDHEN and SYDVKM. V was shortened by 8 bases and J by 5 bases, with 18 bases between the two germline ends. The CDR3 is 15 amino acids. As DNA, the CDR3 is TGTGCCAGCCTCCCCGGGACACCCGAAACCGGGGAGCTGTTTTTT. Amino acid sequence: CASLPGTPETGELFF.

The rearrangement joins TRBV6-1 to TRBJ1-5, with D unresolved. V dropped 1 base and J dropped 7 bases, with 5 bases sitting between them. This CDR3 spans 12 amino acids. Per the germline V gene, CDR1 is MNHNS and CDR2 is SASEGT. The CDR3 is CASSEGGQPQHF. CDR3 in DNA: TGTGCCAGCAGTGAAGGCGGGCAGCCCCAGCATTTT.

This clone was seen just once. J is TRBJ2-3 and V is TRBV12-3 or TRBV12-4; D is uncertain. Trimming stripped 2 bases from V and 8 bases from J, with 8 bases between. CDR3 length: 12 amino acids. CDR3: CASSLWLGTQYF. CDR3 bases: TGTGCCAGCAGTTTATGGTTAGGTACGCAGTATTTT.

V usage is TRBV18 and J usage is TRBJ2-7, with a possible D match to TRBD1 (5 bases). This CDR3 is 15 amino acids long. Looked up from germline, CDR1 is KGHSH and CDR2 is LQKENI. Deletions cut 4 bases from V and 5 bases from J, with 18 bases between. The CDR3 sequence is CASSLQDPIVDEQYF. The DNA of the CDR3 is TGTGCCAGCTCACTACAGGACCCGATTGTCGACGAGCAGTACTTC.

This chain connects TRBV7-9 to TRBJ2-3; D is possibly TRBD2 (6 bases). In germline, CDR1 is SEHNR, CDR2 FQNEAQ (reference sequence). Trimming took 3 bases from V and 2 from J, leaving 9 bases between them. The CDR3 is made up of 14 amino acids. The CDR3 loop is CASSLKLATDTQYF. The CDR3 region has the DNA TGTGCCAGCAGCTTGAAACTAGCCACAGATACGCAGTATTTT.

The CDR3: CASSLRRLAGGRGTDTQYF. The CDR3 DNA reads as TGTGCCAGCAGTTTAAGGCGTCTAGCGGGAGGCCGGGGCACAGATACGCAGTATTTT. The chain has TRBV28 and TRBJ2-3, with 11 bases identical to TRBD2. Per the germline V gene, CDR1 is MDHEN and CDR2 is SYDVKM. This CDR3 spans 19 amino acids. V shed 2 bases and J 1 base; nucleotides not matched to a gene: 11.

This clone was observed a handful of times. The rearrangement joins TRBV7-9 to TRBJ1-2; D perhaps matches TRBD1 (5 bases). The CDR3 is 12 residues long. Germline assignment: CDR1 SEHNR and CDR2 FQNEAQ (reference sequence). Trimming left V 6 bases short and J 5 bases short, with 10 bases between. CDR3 protein: CASRLQGYGYTF. In DNA form, the CDR3 reads TGTGCCAGCAGACTGCAGGGATATGGCTACACCTTC. Complete variable domain (other parts from reference TRBV7-9 and TRBJ1-2): DTGVSQNPRHKITKRGQNVTFRCDPISEHNRLYWYRQTLGQGPEFLTYFQNEAQLEKSRLLSDRFSAERPKGSFSTLEIQRTEQGDSAMYLCASRLQGYGYTFGSGTRLTVV.

This clone has a handful of counts. This chain joins TRBV29-1 and TRBJ1-3, with TRBD1 identical over 9 bases. The trim removed 6 bases at V and 1 base at J, leaving 4 bases unmatched. This CDR3 has 14 residues. From germline, CDR1 is SQVTM and CDR2 ANQGSEA. CDR3 DNA sequence: TGCAGCGTACAGGGGGCGCGGTCTGGAAACACCATATATTTT. Its protein is CSVQGARSGNTIYF. Drawing the rest from reference TRBV29-1 and TRBJ1-3, the complete variable domain is SAVISQKPSRDICQRGTSLTIQCQVDSQVTMMFWYRQQPGQSLTLIATANQGSEATYESGFVIDKFPISRPNLTFSTLTVSNMSPEDSSIYLCSVQGARSGNTIYFGEGSWLTVV.

V is TRBV10-1 and J is TRBJ2-1; 7 nucleotides match TRBD2. J was trimmed by 7 bases and V by 2 bases; bases with no gene match: 8. This CDR3 is built from 15 residues. Per the germline V gene, CDR1 is WNHNN and CDR2 is SYGVQD (reference sequence). The CDR3, as DNA: TGCGCCAGCAGTGAGGCCCTGCGGGGGAGGAATGAGCAGTTCTTC. This sequence encodes CASSEALRGRNEQFF.

The V and J genes are TRBV2 and TRBJ2-2; 7 bases match TRBD2. The CDR3 consists of 16 residues. Germline CDR1 SNHLY, CDR2 FYNNEI. V lost 6 bases to trimming and J lost 0 bases; unmatched junction nucleotides: 7. CDR3 region: CASSETSAANTGELFF. DNA for the CDR3: TGTGCCAGCAGCGAAACTAGCGCCGCGAACACCGGGGAGCTGTTTTTT.

This chain uses TRBV5-1 with TRBJ2-2; maybe TRBD2 (7 bases). Germline V CDR1 and CDR2: SGHRS, YFSETQ. The CDR3 is 21 residues long. The ends were cut back, 5 bases at V and 5 bases at J, with 34 bases in the middle. Here the CDR3 reads CASSSGSVRERGRGGTGELFF. The CDR3 DNA reads TGCGCCAGCAGTTCGGGGTCGGTGCGGGAACGAGGCAGGGGAGGGACCGGGGAGCTGTTTTTT.

V gene TRBV19 combines with J gene TRBJ2-7; tentatively, D is TRBD1 or TRBD2 (5 bases each). The CDR3 has 14 residues. V was cut by 5 bases and J by 3 bases, with 14 bases left in between. Germline CDR1 is LNHDA and CDR2 is SQIVND (reference sequence). The CDR3 coding sequence is TGTGCCAGTAGTGTTAGCGAAAGGGGCTACGAGCAGTACTTC. It encodes CASSVSERGYEQYF.

The J gene is TRBJ1-2, the V gene TRBV19; TRBD1 might be the D (6 bases). The CDR3 covers 13 residues. Germline lookup yields CDR1 LNHDA and CDR2 SQIVND (reference sequence). Trimming took 9 bases from V and 2 from J, leaving 13 bases between them. CDR3 residues: CASAGGSNYGYTF. In DNA form, the CDR3 reads TGTGCCAGCGCCGGGGGCTCGAACTATGGCTACACCTTC.

This clone was picked up a small number of times. The chain is built from TRBV30 and TRBJ1-3, with D maybe TRBD1 (5 bases). Germline assignment: CDR1 GTSNPN and CDR2 SVGIG (reference sequence). The CDR3 totals 16 residues. V was cut by 1 base and J by 0 bases, with 13 bases left in between. The CDR3 sequence: CAWSAGTGPSGNTIYF. CDR3 nucleotides: TGTGCCTGGAGTGCGGGGACGGGACCCTCTGGAAACACCATATATTTT.

The chain uses TRBV7-3 and TRBJ2-3; 8 nucleotides line up with TRBD2. The CDR3 spans 16 residues. Germline values: CDR1 SGHTA, CDR2 FQGTGA. J lost 2 bases, V lost 2 bases, and 6 bases had no gene match. The CDR3 sequence: CASSLEREFYTDTQYF. The CDR3 nucleotides are TGTGCCAGCAGCTTAGAGCGGGAGTTCTACACAGATACGCAGTATTTT.

The chain recombines TRBV9 with TRBJ1-3, with D unresolved. V was shortened by 0 bases and J by 3 bases, with 4 bases between the two germline ends. The length of the CDR3 is 13 residues. Germline CDR1 and CDR2: SGDLS and YYNGEE. CDR3 protein: CASSVEGGNTIYF. The CDR3 DNA reads TGTGCCAGCAGCGTAGAAGGTGGAAACACCATATATTTT.

V and J are TRBV18 and TRBJ1-6, with 8 bases that match TRBD1. The V gene end was trimmed by 6 bases and the J gene end by 13 bases; junction bases not matched to a gene: 8. Germline values: CDR1 KGHSH, CDR2 LQKENI. This CDR3 has 13 amino acids. The CDR3, as DNA: TGTGCCAGCTCGCTGGGGGACAGGCGCCCCCTCCACTTT. The encoded protein is CASSLGDRRPLHF.

This chain uses TRBV19 with TRBJ2-2; D ambiguous. CDR1 is LNHDA, CDR2 SQIVND, per germline (reference sequence). There are 17 residues in the CDR3. The V end was cut by 1 base, the J end by 4 bases, with 16 bases between. CDR3 sequence reads: CASSIARGSRGTGELFF. For the CDR3, the DNA is TGTGCCAGTAGTATAGCTAGAGGATCTCGAGGCACCGGGGAGCTGTTTTTT.

The V gene is TRBV3-1 (or the pseudogene TRBV3-2), the J gene TRBJ1-4; D is unresolved. Germline V lookup: CDR1 LGHDT, CDR2 YNNKEL (reference sequence). The length of the CDR3 is 16 residues. With 1 base removed from V and 6 bases from J, the gap between germline ends came to 15 bases. CDR3 nucleotides: TGTGCCAGCAGCCAAGTTGGAGCGGTGGCGGATGAAAAACTGTTTTTT. As protein: CASSQVGAVADEKLFF.